This T cell receptor (beta chain) emerged from a study of shared clonotypes between healthy human individuals. Overall study results and limits: Generation probability values for non-shared clonotypes were lower than those for clonotypes shared by all four donors.

On this clone itself: Antigen: not known.

Execution of the assay was at deep level. Sequencing was performed with immunoSEQ multiplex PCR; in TCRdb, only in-frame clones are kept and a portion is missing. The sample includes fewer than 1 million clones, about 97% of them seen just once. V lost 0 bases to trimming and J lost 4 bases; unmatched junction nucleotides: 8. This CDR3 spans 17 amino acids. The germline V gene encodes CDR1 SQVTM and CDR2 ANQGSEA. Naive CD8 isolation took CD45RO-negative cells positively selected for CCR7 and excluded terminally differentiated effector memory CD45RA+ cells. The sequenced sample consisted of naive CD8+ T cells sorted from blood. The clonotype originates from a man aged 25-45 years in good health. The chain joins TRBV29-1 to TRBJ2-7; 14 bases fit TRBD2. The CDR3 is CSVEDTSGTSGGYEQYF. The CDR3 DNA sequence: TGCAGCGTTGAAGATACAAGCGGGACTAGCGGGGGATACGAGCAGTACTTC.